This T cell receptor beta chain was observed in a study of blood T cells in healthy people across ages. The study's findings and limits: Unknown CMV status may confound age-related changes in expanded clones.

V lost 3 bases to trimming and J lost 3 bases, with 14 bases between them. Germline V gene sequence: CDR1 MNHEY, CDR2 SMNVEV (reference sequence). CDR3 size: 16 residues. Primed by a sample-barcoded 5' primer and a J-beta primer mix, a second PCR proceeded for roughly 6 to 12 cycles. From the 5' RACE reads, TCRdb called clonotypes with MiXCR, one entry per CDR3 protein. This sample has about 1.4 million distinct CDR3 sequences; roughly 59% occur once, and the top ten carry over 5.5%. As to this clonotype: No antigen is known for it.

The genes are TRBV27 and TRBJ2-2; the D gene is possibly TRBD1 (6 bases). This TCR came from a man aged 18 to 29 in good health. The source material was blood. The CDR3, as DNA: TGTGCCAGCAGTTTTTCAGGGGTTGTGTACACCGGGGAGCTGTTTTTT. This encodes CASSFSGVVYTGELFF.